Below, 18 T cell receptor beta chains from the same sample are listed, as sequenced in a study of T cell responses to AZD1222 COVID-19 vaccine. Method: immunoSEQ multiplex PCR; TCRdb's copy keeps in-frame clones and lacks some. The data contain just over 90,000 clones, roughly nine tenths of them singletons. The starting material was peripheral blood, obtained 28 days after the second AZD1222 dose. The receptors here all came from an adult who received the AZD1222 COVID-19 vaccine.

The chain carries TRBV5-6 and TRBJ2-3; tentative D call: TRBD1 (7 bases). CDR3 length: 17 amino acids. The germline V and J ends were trimmed by 0 bases and 3 bases, with 17 bases remaining between them. Germline V gives CDR1 SGHDT, CDR2 YYEEEE. The CDR3 region is CASSLVPLTGRTDTQYF. The CDR3 DNA sequence: TGTGCCAGCAGCTTGGTCCCTTTGACAGGGAGGACAGATACGCAGTATTTT.

The rearrangement joins TRBV5-1 to TRBJ2-2, with 15 positions matching TRBD2. CDR1 is SGHRS and CDR2 is YFSETQ in the germline V gene. Trimming at V came to 2 bases and at J to 1 base, leaving 3 bases not matched to a gene. The CDR3 has 18 amino acids. As DNA, the CDR3 is TGCGCCAGCAGCTTAAAGGGACTAGCGGGAGGGAACACCGGGGAGCTGTTTTTT. It codes for CASSLKGLAGGNTGELFF.

The genes are TRBV4-3 and TRBJ2-1; the match to TRBD1 covers 8 bases. Germline-derived CDR1 and CDR2 are LGHNA and YSLEER. This CDR3 is built from 15 residues. V lost 4 bases, J lost 3 bases, and 5 bases stayed unmatched. The CDR3: CASSLGTGDYNEQFF. The DNA for the CDR3 is TGCGCCAGCAGCCTAGGGACAGGAGACTACAATGAGCAGTTCTTC.

This clone came up a few times. This rearrangement joins TRBV5-6 to TRBJ2-7, with 7 bases lining up with TRBD2. The J segment lost 6 bases and the V segment lost 3 bases, leaving 21 bases of the junction unmatched. CDR1 and CDR2 (germline): SGHDT, YYEEEE. CDR3 length equals 18 residues. The CDR3 region is CASSSLSGIGGSGSEQYF. The CDR3, as DNA: TGTGCCAGCAGCTCCCTTTCCGGTATTGGCGGGAGTGGTTCCGAGCAGTACTTC.

This clone was seen only a few times. The V and J genes are TRBV30 and TRBJ1-2; D is unresolved. Looked up from germline, CDR1 is GTSNPN and CDR2 is SVGIG (reference sequence). The CDR3 contains 11 residues. With 1 base removed from V and 8 bases from J, the gap between germline ends came to 8 bases. The CDR3 region is CAWSGRLGYTF. CDR3 DNA: TGTGCCTGGAGTGGGCGGTTAGGCTACACCTTC. Complete variable domain (other parts from reference TRBV30 and TRBJ1-2): SQTIHQWPATLVQPVGSPLSLECTVEGTSNPNLYWYRQAAGRGLQLLFYSVGIGQISSEVPQNLSASRPQDRQFILSSKKLLLSDSGFYLCAWSGRLGYTFGSGTRLTVV.

This clone was counted a single time. The chain is built from TRBV4-2 and TRBJ1-5; D remains ambiguous. Trimming took 3 bases from V and 2 from J, leaving 11 bases between them. This CDR3 region has 15 residues. CDR1 and CDR2 from the germline V gene are LGHNA and YNFKEQ. CDR3 loop: CASSQESVGNQPQHF. The CDR3 DNA is TGTGCCAGCAGCCAGGAGTCAGTAGGCAATCAGCCCCAGCATTTT.

The rearrangement links TRBV28 to TRBJ2-1, with 8 bases lining up with TRBD2. V dropped 3 bases and J dropped 10; count of bases not matched to a gene: 8. Germline V gene lookup returns CDR1 MDHEN and CDR2 SYDVKM. The CDR3 has 14 residues. CDR3 DNA: TGTGCCAGCAGTTTTTCTGCGGGGGGTGGCGAGCAGTTCTTC. Residues: CASSFSAGGGEQFF.

V and J are TRBV5-5 and TRBJ1-1; D unresolved. V gave up 4 bases and J gave up 4 bases, with 17 bases separating them. The CDR3 sequence is 15 residues long. Germline V CDR1 and CDR2: SGHKS, YYEKEE (reference sequence). The chain's CDR3 is CASSADERRGTEAFF. The CDR3 region has the DNA TGTGCCAGCAGCGCAGATGAGCGACGTGGCACTGAAGCTTTCTTT.

This sequence joins TRBV6-4 and TRBJ1-1; D unclear. The V end was cut by 3 bases, the J end by 0 bases, with 8 bases between. The CDR3 runs to 14 residues. Germline V CDR1 and CDR2: MRHNA, SNTAGT. CDR3 sequence: CASSESGMNTEAFF. CDR3 in DNA: TGTGCCAGCAGTGAATCCGGGATGAACACTGAAGCTTTCTTT.

V and J are TRBV23-1 and TRBJ1-5, with D unresolved. TRBV23-1 is reported as an ORF; its role is uncertain. V was clipped by 0 bases and J by 0 bases, with 15 bases between them. This CDR3 region has 18 residues. The CDR3: CASSQSKYYGYSNQPQHF. Here the CDR3 DNA reads TGCGCCAGCAGTCAATCTAAATATTACGGTTATAGCAATCAGCCCCAGCATTTT.

The rearrangement joins TRBV2 to TRBJ1-2, with 11 positions matching TRBD1. Germline trimming cut 6 bases from V and 5 bases from J; bases unmatched to any gene: 5. Per germline, CDR1 SNHLY and CDR2 FYNNEI. There are 14 residues in the CDR3. The CDR3 sequence is CASRGQGVDYGYTF. The DNA of the CDR3 is TGTGCCAGCAGGGGACAGGGGGTCGATTATGGCTACACCTTC.

V gene TRBV7-2 combines with J gene TRBJ2-2; a possible D gene is TRBD1 (6 bases). Germline assignment: CDR1 SGHTA and CDR2 FQGNSA. The CDR3 totals 13 residues. Between the trimmed V and J ends, which lost 4 bases and 6 bases, there was a span of 9 bases. For the CDR3, the DNA is TGTGCCAGCAGCTCTACAGGGTCCGGGGAGCTGTTTTTT. It translates to CASSSTGSGELFF.

This sequence joins TRBV12-3 or TRBV12-4 and TRBJ1-2, with D hard to call. Trimming shortened V by 6 bases and J by 5 bases, and 13 bases separated the two germline ends. CDR3 length: 13 residues. The CDR3 sequence: CASSGGAHYGYTF. DNA of the CDR3: TGTGCCAGCAGCGGCGGCGCGCATTATGGCTACACCTTC.

V gene TRBV5-1 combines with J gene TRBJ1-6; weak D call: TRBD1 (5 bases). V lost 3 bases, J lost 8 bases, and 12 bases lay in between. Germline V gives CDR1 SGHRS, CDR2 YFSETQ. The CDR3 contains 14 residues. The CDR3 reads CASSWRGIDSPLHF. CDR3 coding DNA: TGCGCCAGCAGCTGGCGGGGGATTGATTCACCCCTCCACTTT.

The rearrangement links TRBV30 to TRBJ2-2; a possible D gene is TRBD1 (5 bases). Germline CDR1 is GTSNPN and CDR2 is SVGIG (reference sequence). The CDR3 covers 14 residues. V shed 4 bases and J shed 1 base, with 10 bases lying between them. The CDR3 spells CAWITDRNTGELFF. CDR3 DNA sequence: TGTGCCTGGATCACCGACAGGAACACCGGGGAGCTGTTTTTT.

CDR3 loop: CASSSGGFGYEQYF. CDR3 in DNA: TGTGCCAGCAGCTCCGGGGGTTTTGGGTACGAGCAGTACTTC. The V call is TRBV5-5, the J call TRBJ2-7, with TRBD2 as a possible D gene (6 bases). The CDR3 runs 14 residues. The germline CDR1 and CDR2 sequences are SGHKS and YYEKEE (reference sequence). Between the trimmed V and J ends, which lost 3 bases and 4 bases, there was a span of 14 bases.

The rearrangement uses TRBV6-1 and TRBJ2-7; D is undetermined. Between the trimmed V and J ends, which lost 1 base and 3 bases, there was a span of 13 bases. The CDR3 length is 15 residues. CDR1 and CDR2 (germline): MNHNS, SASEGT. Here the CDR3 reads CASSEDPSGGYEQYF. The CDR3 nucleotides are TGTGCCAGCAGTGAAGATCCGTCCGGCGGCTACGAGCAGTACTTC.

This clone has a handful of counts. V gene TRBV2 combines with J gene TRBJ1-1; maybe TRBD1 (5 bases). The V end lost 2 bases, the J end lost 6 bases, and 13 bases lay between the germline ends. CDR1 SNHLY and CDR2 FYNNEI come from the germline V gene. CDR3 length: 14 amino acids. This chain's CDR3 is CASSEQRVGAEAFF. CDR3 nucleotide sequence: TGTGCCAGCAGTGAACAGAGGGTAGGGGCTGAAGCTTTCTTT.